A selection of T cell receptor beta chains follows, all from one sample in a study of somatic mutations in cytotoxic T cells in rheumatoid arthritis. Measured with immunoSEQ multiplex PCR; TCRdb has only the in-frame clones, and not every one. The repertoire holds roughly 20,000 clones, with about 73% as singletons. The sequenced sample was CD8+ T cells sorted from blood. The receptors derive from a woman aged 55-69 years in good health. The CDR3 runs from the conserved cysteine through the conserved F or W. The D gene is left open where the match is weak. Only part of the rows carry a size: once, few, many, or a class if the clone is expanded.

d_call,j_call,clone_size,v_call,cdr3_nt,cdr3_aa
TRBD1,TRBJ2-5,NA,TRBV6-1,TGTGCCAGCAGTCCCCTGGACAGGGCCAAGACCCAGTACTTC,CASSPLDRAKTQYF
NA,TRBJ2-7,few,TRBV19,TGTGCCAGTAGTTTCGAGGGGTCCTCCTACGAGCAGTACTTC,CASSFEGSSYEQYF
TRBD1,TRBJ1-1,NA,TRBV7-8,TGTGCCAGCAAGGCTGCGGAGGACAGGGAGAACACTGAAGCTTTCTTT,CASKAAEDRENTEAFF
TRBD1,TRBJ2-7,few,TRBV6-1,TGTGCCAGCAGTGAAGAAGACAGGGTGGACGAGCAGTACTTC,CASSEEDRVDEQYF
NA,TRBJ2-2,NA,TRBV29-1,TGCAGCGTTCCGGGACGGCGAACCGGGGAGCTGTTTTTT,CSVPGRRTGELFF
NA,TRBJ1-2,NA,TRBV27,TGTGCCAGCAGTGTGGACAAAAACTATGGCTACACCTTC,CASSVDKNYGYTF
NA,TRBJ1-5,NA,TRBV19,TGTGCCAGTACCAAGGGGGATAGCAATCAGCCCCAGCATTTT,CASTKGDSNQPQHF
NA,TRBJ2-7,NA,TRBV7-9,TGTGCCAGCAACAGGGTAAATACCTACGAGCAGTACTTC,CASNRVNTYEQYF
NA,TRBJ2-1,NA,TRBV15,TGTGCCACCAGCAGAGATCGTCAGGTTGGGCAGTTCTTC,CATSRDRQVGQFF
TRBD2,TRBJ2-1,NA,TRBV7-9,TGTGCCAGCAGGACCCTAGCGGGGAGTTACAATGAGCAGTTCTTC,CASRTLAGSYNEQFF
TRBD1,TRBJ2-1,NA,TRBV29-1,TGCAGCGTTGAAGACCAGGGGGCAAACAATGAGCAGTTCTTC,CSVEDQGANNEQFF
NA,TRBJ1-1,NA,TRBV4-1,TGCGCCAGCAGCACTCCGACAACCCCGTCTGAAGCTTTCTTT,CASSTPTTPSEAFF
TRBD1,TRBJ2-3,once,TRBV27,TGTGCCAGCAGCATCCGGGACAGACCCACAGATACGCAGTATTTT,CASSIRDRPTDTQYF
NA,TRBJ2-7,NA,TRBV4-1,TGCGCCAGCAGCCGCCGGGACGGCTCCTACGAGCAGTACTTC,CASSRRDGSYEQYF
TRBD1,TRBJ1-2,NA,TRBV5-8,TGTGCCAGCGAGGTGGGACAGGGGGCCTGGTATGGCTACACCTTC,CASEVGQGAWYGYTF
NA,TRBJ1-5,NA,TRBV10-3,TGTGCCATCAGTGCCGGAGGAGGGGGCAATCAGCCCCAGCATTTT,CAISAGGGGNQPQHF
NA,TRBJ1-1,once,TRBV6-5,TGTGCCAGCAGTCCAAGTTTAAGCACGGCTGAAGCTTTCTTT,CASSPSLSTAEAFF
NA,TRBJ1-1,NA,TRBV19,TGTGCCAGTAGTACGGCGATGACGGGTCGGTACACTGAAGCTTTCTTT,CASSTAMTGRYTEAFF
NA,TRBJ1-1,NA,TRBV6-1,TGTGCCAGCAGCGCGGAGGAGAACACTGAAGCTTTCTTT,CASSAEENTEAFF
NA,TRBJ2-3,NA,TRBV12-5,TGTGCTAGTGGACCCCTTGTTAGCGAGGCAGATACGCAGTATTTT,CASGPLVSEADTQYF
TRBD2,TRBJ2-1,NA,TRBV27,TGTGCCAGCAGTTCACTAGCGAATGAGCAGTTCTTC,CASSSLANEQFF
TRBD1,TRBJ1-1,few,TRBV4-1,TGCGCCAGCAGCCTTCAACAGGGGCCCGCTGAAGCTTTCTTT,CASSLQQGPAEAFF
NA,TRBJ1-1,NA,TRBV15,TGTGCCACCAGCAGAGTGCCGAACACTGAAGCTTTCTTT,CATSRVPNTEAFF
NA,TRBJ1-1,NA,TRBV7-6,TGTGCCAGCAGCTTTGGGGGCAAGGGCACTGAAGCTTTCTTT,CASSFGGKGTEAFF
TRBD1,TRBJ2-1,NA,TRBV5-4,TGTGCCAGCAGCCCCCGGGACAGGGAGGTTGAGCAGTTCTTC,CASSPRDREVEQFF
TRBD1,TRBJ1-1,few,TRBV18,TGTGCCAGCTCACCACCCAGCAGGGGGGACACTGAAGCTTTCTTT,CASSPPSRGDTEAFF
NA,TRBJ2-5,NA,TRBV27,TGTGCCAGCAGTTTAGTGGGGGGAGGAGAGACCCAGTACTTC,CASSLVGGGETQYF
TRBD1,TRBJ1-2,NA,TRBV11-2,TGTGCCAGCAGCTTAAATTTCCTGGACAGGGAACTCTATGGCTACACCTTC,CASSLNFLDRELYGYTF
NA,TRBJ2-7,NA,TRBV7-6,TGTGCCAGCAGCTTATCAGCCTCGCCCCCCCTCAACGAGCAGTACTTC,CASSLSASPPLNEQYF
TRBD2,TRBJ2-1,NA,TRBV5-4,TGTGCCAGCCTCTTCCGAAGCGGGGCGATCGATGAGCAGTTCTTC,CASLFRSGAIDEQFF
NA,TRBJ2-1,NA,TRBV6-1,TGTGCCGCCGCGGACGGTTACAATGAGCAGTTCTTC,CAAADGYNEQFF
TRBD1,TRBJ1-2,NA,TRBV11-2,TGTGCCAGCAGGAGAGACAGGGGTGTCAACTATGGCTACACCTTC,CASRRDRGVNYGYTF
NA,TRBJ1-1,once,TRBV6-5,TGTGCCAGCAGTTACTCGGCAGCTGTTGTTACTGAAGCTTTCTTT,CASSYSAAVVTEAFF
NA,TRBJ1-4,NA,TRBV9,TGTGCCAGCAGCCCCGGGAGGGGAATGAAAAACTGGGGCGAAAAACTGTTTTTT,CASSPGRGMKNWGEKLFF
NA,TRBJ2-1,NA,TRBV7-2,TGTGCCAGCCGGACCGACCGAGACAATGAGCAGTTCTTC,CASRTDRDNEQFF
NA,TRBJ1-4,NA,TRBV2,TGTGCCAGCAGTGAACCTCTCCATTTGGAAAAACTGTTTTTT,CASSEPLHLEKLFF
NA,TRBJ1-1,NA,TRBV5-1,TGCGCCAGCAGCTTCAGGGAGATGAACACTGAAGCTTTCTTT,CASSFREMNTEAFF
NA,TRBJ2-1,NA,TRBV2,TGTGCCACCAGGACCTACAATGAGCAGTTCTTC,CATRTYNEQFF
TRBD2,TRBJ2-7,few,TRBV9,TGTGCCAGCAGCTCTGGTGGGGGGGACGAGCAGTACTTC,CASSSGGGDEQYF
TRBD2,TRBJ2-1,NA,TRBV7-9,TGTGCCAGCGGCTTTCCTAGCGGGGGGGCCAATGAGCAGTTCTTC,CASGFPSGGANEQFF
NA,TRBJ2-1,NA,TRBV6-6,TGTGCCAGCAGTTACTCAGGAGGGTACGGGAACAATGAGCAGTTCTTC,CASSYSGGYGNNEQFF
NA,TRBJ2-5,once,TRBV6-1,TGTGCCAGCAGTGAGGTCGGCAGGAGGGAGACCCAGTACTTC,CASSEVGRRETQYF
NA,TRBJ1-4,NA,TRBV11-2,TGTGCCAGCAGCCCGCCGAGGGGTGAAACTAATGAAAAACTGTTTTTT,CASSPPRGETNEKLFF
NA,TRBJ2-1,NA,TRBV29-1,TGCAGCGTTGAACAGGACTCCTACAATGAGCAGTTCTTC,CSVEQDSYNEQFF
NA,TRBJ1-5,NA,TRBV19,TGTGCCAGTAGTATTCGGGGAGGGAATCAGCCCCAGCATTTT,CASSIRGGNQPQHF
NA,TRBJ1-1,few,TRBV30,TGTGCCTGGAGGCGGGGCAACACTGAAGCTTTCTTT,CAWRRGNTEAFF
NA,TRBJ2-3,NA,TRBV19,TGTGCCAGTAGTATCAGAGGGGGCACAGATACGCAGTATTTT,CASSIRGGTDTQYF
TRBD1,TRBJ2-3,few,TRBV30,TGTGCCTGGGATGGGACAGGGGGCGCGGATACGCAGTATTTT,CAWDGTGGADTQYF
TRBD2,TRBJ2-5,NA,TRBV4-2,TGTGCCAGCAGCCAAGATGGGACTAGCGGGGTGATGGAGACCCAGTACTTC,CASSQDGTSGVMETQYF
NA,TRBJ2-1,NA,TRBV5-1,TGCGCCAGCAGCAGGACCTGGGGGGCGAACAATGAGCAGTTCTTC,CASSRTWGANNEQFF
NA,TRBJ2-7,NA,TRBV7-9,TGTGCCAGCAGCTACTCGACAGGTGTCCGCTCCTACGAGCAGTACTTC,CASSYSTGVRSYEQYF
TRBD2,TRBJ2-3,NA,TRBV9,TGTGCCAGCAGCGTTACTAGCGGGAGAACAGATACGCAGTATTTT,CASSVTSGRTDTQYF
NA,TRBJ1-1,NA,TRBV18,TGTGCCAGCTCACCACGCGAAGGGCTGAACACTGAAGCTTTCTTT,CASSPREGLNTEAFF
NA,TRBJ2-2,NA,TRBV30,TGTGCCTGGAAAGTCGACAGTAGGGACACCGGGGAGCTGTTTTTT,CAWKVDSRDTGELFF